A selection of T cell receptor beta chains follows, all from one sample in a study of immune heterogeneity within non-small cell lung tumors. Each CDR3 protein is one row after TCRdb ran MiXCR on the multiplex PCR reads. The data show about 22,000 distinct CDR3 sequences, around 28% seen once. The material sequenced was lung tumor tissue. The receptors originated from a man in his forties with non-small cell lung cancer. Both conserved end residues are part of each CDR3. D genes are given only for firm matches. Part of the rows lack a size; the others show once, few, many or a class for expanded clones.

clone_size	v_call	d_call	j_call	cdr3_aa	cdr3_nt
medium-sized	TRBV20-1	TRBD1	TRBJ2-7	CSATVQGAQGEQYF	TGCAGTGCAACCGTACAGGGGGCTCAAGGTGAGCAGTACTTC
many	TRBV7-9	NA	TRBJ1-2	CASSLGADYGYTF	TGTGCCAGCAGCTTAGGGGCAGACTATGGCTACACCTTC
few	TRBV19	TRBD2	TRBJ2-1	CASSISGSNNEQFF	TGTGCCAGTAGTATTAGCGGGAGCAACAATGAGCAGTTCTTC
NA	TRBV29-1	TRBD1	TRBJ2-1	CSVESGTGALSSYNEQFF	TGCAGCGTCGAATCCGGGACAGGGGCCCTTAGCTCCTACAATGAGCAGTTCTTC
NA	TRBV11-2	TRBD1	TRBJ1-1	CASSSRTGTGNTEAFF	TGTGCCAGCAGCTCTAGGACCGGGACAGGGAACACTGAAGCTTTCTTT
many	TRBV5-1	NA	TRBJ2-7	CASSLRGGEGYEQYF	TGCGCCAGCAGCTTGAGGGGGGGGGAGGGCTACGAGCAGTACTTC
few	TRBV7-8	NA	TRBJ2-7	CASSLFSIGISYEQYF	TGTGCCAGCAGCTTATTTTCTATAGGGATCTCCTACGAGCAGTACTTC
few	TRBV30	NA	TRBJ2-3	CAWSEWGITQYF	TGTGCCTGGAGCGAATGGGGGATTACGCAGTATTTT
few	TRBV19	NA	TRBJ2-7	CAGGARSLYEQYF	TGTGCCGGAGGGGCCCGATCCCTCTACGAGCAGTACTTC
NA	TRBV7-9	TRBD2	TRBJ2-1	CASSLPLASGSYEQFF	TGTGCCAGCAGCCTACCCCTGGCTAGCGGGAGCTATGAGCAGTTCTTC
NA	TRBV18	NA	TRBJ2-5	CASSPARAGETQYF	TGTGCCAGCTCACCCGCCCGGGCTGGGGAGACCCAGTACTTC
many	TRBV6-1	NA	TRBJ2-5	CASSGDLRETQYF	TGTGCCAGCAGTGGGGACTTAAGAGAGACCCAGTACTTC
NA	TRBV11-3	TRBD1	TRBJ1-4	CASSAGGLANEKLFF	TGTGCCAGCAGCGCAGGGGGCTTAGCTAATGAAAAACTGTTTTTT